This record concerns one TCR beta chain sequence. Its antigen remains unidentified. This sample was taken from a study of cytomegalovirus exposure and HLA in healthy donors. Broader study findings: In the analysis, some V segments, TRBV6-2 and TRBV6-3 included, were excluded as indistinguishable. Cytomegalovirus association was listed for approximately 160 TCR beta chains.

The V gene's germline CDR1 is MDHEN and CDR2 SYDVKM. The length of the CDR3 is 13 residues. The PCR made use of 60 Vbeta and 13 Jbeta primers. The assay was immunoSEQ multiplex PCR, and TCRdb's table has in-frame clones only and misses some. This table holds under 250,000 clones, 65% to 80% found once. The rearrangement uses TRBV28 and TRBJ2-5, with D possibly TRBD1 on 5 matching bases. The end of the DNA aligns better with TRBJ2-7, so the J call may be wrong. The TCR was taken from a man aged 45 to 65 in good health and CMV-seronegative. Sequencing was performed on PBMCs. As DNA, the CDR3 is TGTGCCAGCAGGTTACCAGGGCTCTACGAGCAGTACTTC. Its protein is CASRLPGLYEQYF.